The clone carrying this T cell receptor (beta chain) was counted once. Original analysis: Amplification of reference gene primers provided the estimated nucleated cell counts. TCRdb's copy holds only in-frame clones and misses some; the assay was immunoSEQ multiplex PCR. That table is the source of V, J and clone size, and D and trimming were worked out from the DNA. The sample carries about 150,000 clones, more than 65% recorded once. CDR3 length: 13 amino acids. Germline-derived CDR1 and CDR2 are LNHDA and SQIVND (reference sequence). V was pared by 6 bases and J by 4 bases, with 12 bases between. This specimen comes from a study of blood T cell repertoires in COVID-19. Overall study: Material from acute and convalescent COVID-19 was sourced from the United States, Italy and Spain. PBMCs, B-cell-depleted T cells, or T cells provided the cDNA or gDNA that made up the material.

The clonotype comes from a woman in her forties or fifties in a cohort sampled during active or convalescent COVID-19. The sample consisted of peripheral blood. V and J are TRBV19 and TRBJ1-2; D is possibly TRBD1 (6 bases). The CDR3 is CASRTDSLYGYTF. DNA of the CDR3: TGTGCCAGTAGGACGGACAGCCTCTATGGCTACACCTTC.